This entry features one TCR beta chain sequence. This sample was included in a study of blood T cell repertoires in COVID-19. Original processing methods: Cell counts per sample came from amplifying reference gene primers. Clones were read by immunoSEQ multiplex PCR, and TCRdb kept only the in-frame ones, dropping some. The V and J calls and clone size come from that table; D and trimming were worked out from the DNA. The table lists about 43,000 clones, approximately 80% of them singletons, with more than 20% in the top ten. Sequenced material: peripheral blood. The receptor's source is an older woman with acute or convalescent COVID-19.

The CDR3 reads CASSPHSGSPAYNEQFF. CDR3 bases: TGCGCCAGCAGCCCACACTCAGGGTCCCCCGCCTACAATGAGCAGTTCTTC. The rearrangement uses TRBV5-1 and TRBJ2-1, with D perhaps TRBD1 (5 bases). Germline loops: CDR1 SGHRS, CDR2 YFSETQ. This CDR3 region has 17 residues. Trimming removed 4 bases from V and 2 bases from J, with 19 bases in between.